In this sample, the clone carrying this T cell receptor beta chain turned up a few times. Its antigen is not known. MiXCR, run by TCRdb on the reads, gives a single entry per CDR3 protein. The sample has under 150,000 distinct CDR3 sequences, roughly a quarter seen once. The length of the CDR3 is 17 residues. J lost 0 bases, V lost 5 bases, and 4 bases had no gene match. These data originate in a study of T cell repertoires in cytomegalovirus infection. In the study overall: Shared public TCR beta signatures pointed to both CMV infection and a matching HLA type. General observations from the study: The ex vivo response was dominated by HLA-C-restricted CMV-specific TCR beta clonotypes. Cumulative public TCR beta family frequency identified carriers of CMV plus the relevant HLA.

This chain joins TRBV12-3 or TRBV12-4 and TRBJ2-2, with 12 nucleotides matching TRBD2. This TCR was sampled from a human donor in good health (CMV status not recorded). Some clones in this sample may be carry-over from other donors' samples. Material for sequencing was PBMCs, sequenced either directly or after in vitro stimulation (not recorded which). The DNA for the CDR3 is TGTGCCAGCAGTGGGGGACTAGCGGGTTCGAACACCGGGGAGCTGTTTTTT. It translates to CASSGGLAGSNTGELFF.